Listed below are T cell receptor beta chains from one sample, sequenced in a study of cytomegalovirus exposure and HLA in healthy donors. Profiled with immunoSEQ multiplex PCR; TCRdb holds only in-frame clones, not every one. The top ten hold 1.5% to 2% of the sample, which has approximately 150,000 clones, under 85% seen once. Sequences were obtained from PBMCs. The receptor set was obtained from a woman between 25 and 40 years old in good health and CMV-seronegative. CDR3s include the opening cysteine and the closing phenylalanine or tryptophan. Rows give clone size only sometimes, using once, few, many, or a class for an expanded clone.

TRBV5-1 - CASSLGGENTEAFF
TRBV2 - CASRGTGGYDVFNEKLFF
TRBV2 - CASSGQGYSNQPQHF
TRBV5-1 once CASSGWTGYNSPLHF
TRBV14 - CASRTSVSSYNEQFF
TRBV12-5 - CASGRRPDEQFF
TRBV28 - CASSSAGQGIHEQYF
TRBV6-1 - CASSEAGRVNEQFF
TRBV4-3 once CASSQDPGTLKGEQYF
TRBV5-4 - CASSAGGGRDQPQHF
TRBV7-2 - CASSVALLAVDTQYF
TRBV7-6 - CASSSRDRARGAFF
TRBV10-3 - CAISPGTSGGITYEQYF
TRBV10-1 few CARGGDRVRYEQYF
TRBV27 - CASTPFSGRFSYNEQFF
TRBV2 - CASGDRGDSPLHF
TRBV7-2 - CASSPIAGVTIF
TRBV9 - CASSVTSGQETQYF
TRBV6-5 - CASRDSSYEQYF
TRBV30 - CAWSATLPTSGEITDTQYF
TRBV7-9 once CASSSGTTNQPQHF
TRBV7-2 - CASSFAGQGAVSEQYF
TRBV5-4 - CASSLAAGGQETQYF
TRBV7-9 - CASSPKPGQGWINEQFF
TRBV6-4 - CASDLRKTGGSGSPLHF
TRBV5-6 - CASSFVSVDYGYTF
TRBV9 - CASSVASSNYGYTF
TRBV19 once CASSTRDPTGQPQHF
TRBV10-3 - CAISLSTGNSGANVLTF
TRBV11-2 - CASSPIVGHLLAVNIQYF
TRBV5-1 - CASSLGLGGVVNTEAFF
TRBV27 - CASSSGIRSNQPQHF
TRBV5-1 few CASSLTTGPSYEQYF
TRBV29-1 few CSVVRTGNLYGYTF
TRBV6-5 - CASSPDRGLGDEQYF
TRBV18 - CASSPGTGGSNEQFF
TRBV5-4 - CASRGRVGMTSTDTQYF
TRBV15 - CATSRGGRRETQYF
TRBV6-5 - CASSRQTNTEAFF
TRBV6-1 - CASGIQGYEQYF
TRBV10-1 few CASSDLGAHFYGYTF
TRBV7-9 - CASSLETVSKNIQYF
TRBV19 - CASSIGYGQGAFDSNQPQHF
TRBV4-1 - CASSHPAGVNSPLHF
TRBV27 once CASSFGVTTDTQYF
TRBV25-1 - CASSEDRGRHGYTF
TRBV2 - CASSGTGLGSYEQYF
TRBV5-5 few CASSFGTLYEQYF
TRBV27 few CASSRSNEQFF
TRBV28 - CATTGSDTEAFF
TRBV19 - CASSTGGTRSGNTIYF
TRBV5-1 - CASSRANYGYTF
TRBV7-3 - CASSLGALSRAFF
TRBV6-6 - CASSSLDRGTNEQFF
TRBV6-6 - CASSPQGAGYTF
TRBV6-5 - CASSSWGAQYF
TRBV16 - CASSQYTRTSGKEGADTQYF